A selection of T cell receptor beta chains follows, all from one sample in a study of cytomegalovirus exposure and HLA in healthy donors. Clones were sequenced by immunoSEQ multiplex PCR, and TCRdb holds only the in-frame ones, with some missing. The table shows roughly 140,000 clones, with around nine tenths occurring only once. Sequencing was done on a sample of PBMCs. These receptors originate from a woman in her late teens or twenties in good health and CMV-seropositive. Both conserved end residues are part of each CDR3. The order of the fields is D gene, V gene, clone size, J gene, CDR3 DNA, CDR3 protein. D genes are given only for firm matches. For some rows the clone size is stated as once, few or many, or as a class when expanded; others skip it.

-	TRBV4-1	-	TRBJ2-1	TGCGCCAGCAGCCAGGGACTGTGGACCTACAATGAGCAGTTCTTC	CASSQGLWTYNEQFF
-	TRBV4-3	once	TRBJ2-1	TGCGCCAGCAGCCCACGGACTGGCGATGAGCAGTTCTTC	CASSPRTGDEQFF
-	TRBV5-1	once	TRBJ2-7	TGCGCCAGCAAGATCATCCCTGGAGGCTACGAGCAGTACTTC	CASKIIPGGYEQYF
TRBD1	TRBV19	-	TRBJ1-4	TGTGCCAGTAGTGCGACAGGGGGTTCAACTAATGAAAAACTGTTTTTT	CASSATGGSTNEKLFF
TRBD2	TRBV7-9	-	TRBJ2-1	TGTGCCAGCAGCTACCTTACTAGCGGGGGCTACAATGAGCAGTTCTTC	CASSYLTSGGYNEQFF
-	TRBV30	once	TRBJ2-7	TGTGCCTGGAGTCCAGGATTCTCCTACGAGCAGTACTTC	CAWSPGFSYEQYF
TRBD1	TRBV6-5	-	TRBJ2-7	TGTGCCAGCGTCAACAGGGGGGCCCCCTACGAGCAGTACTTC	CASVNRGAPYEQYF
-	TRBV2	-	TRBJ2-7	TGTGCCAGCAGTGAACAGGGGCAGTACTTC	CASSEQGQYF
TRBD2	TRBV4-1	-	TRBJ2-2	TGCGCCAGCAGCCCAGGCTTGGGACTAGCGGCCCTGAACACCGGGGAGCTGTTTTTT	CASSPGLGLAALNTGELFF
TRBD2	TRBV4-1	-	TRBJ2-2	TGCGCCAGCAGCCCATCCGGACTAGCCGCGAACACCGGGGAGCTGTTTTTT	CASSPSGLAANTGELFF
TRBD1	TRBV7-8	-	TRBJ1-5	TGTGCCAGCAGCCCCGACAGGGGAAGCAATCAGCCCCAGCATTTT	CASSPDRGSNQPQHF
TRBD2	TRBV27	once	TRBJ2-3	TGTGCCAGCAGTTTATCGGTCAGCGGGAGACAATATACGCAGTATTTT	CASSLSVSGRQYTQYF
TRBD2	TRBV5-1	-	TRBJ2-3	TGCGCCAGCAGCCAGCGGGAGGGGATAGATACGCAGTATTTT	CASSQREGIDTQYF
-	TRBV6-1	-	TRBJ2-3	TGTGCCAGCAGTGTCAGACTAGGGAACACAGATACGCAGTATTTT	CASSVRLGNTDTQYF
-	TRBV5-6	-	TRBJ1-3	TGTGCCAGCAGCCCAAACCCGGTCTCTGGAAACACCATATATTTT	CASSPNPVSGNTIYF
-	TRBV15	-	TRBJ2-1	TGTGCCACCAGCAGACGAACTAGCAGCTACAATGAGCAGTTCTTC	CATSRRTSSYNEQFF
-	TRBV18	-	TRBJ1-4	TGTGCCAGCTCACCGTCAGTGACAGGTGGGGAAAAACTGTTTTTT	CASSPSVTGGEKLFF
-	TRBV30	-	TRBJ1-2	TGTGCCTGGAGTGTTGGCGGAGCTCAGGGTTTGGGCGGCTACACCTTC	CAWSVGGAQGLGGYTF
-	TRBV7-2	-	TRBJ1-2	TGTGCCAGCAGCCCTCGGACGCTGGAGGCCTATGGCTACACCTTC	CASSPRTLEAYGYTF
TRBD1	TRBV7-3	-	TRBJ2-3	TGTGCCAGCAGCTTAGAACTGTTGAGGGGGCGGTTAAGCACAGATACGCAGTATTTT	CASSLELLRGRLSTDTQYF
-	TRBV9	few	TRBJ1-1	TGTGCCAGCAGCGTAGAAGGGGGCACTGAAGCTTTCTTT	CASSVEGGTEAFF
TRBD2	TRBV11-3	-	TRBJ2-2	TGTGCCAGCAGCTCCCAGGGACTAGCGGGGGAGCTGTTTTTT	CASSSQGLAGELFF